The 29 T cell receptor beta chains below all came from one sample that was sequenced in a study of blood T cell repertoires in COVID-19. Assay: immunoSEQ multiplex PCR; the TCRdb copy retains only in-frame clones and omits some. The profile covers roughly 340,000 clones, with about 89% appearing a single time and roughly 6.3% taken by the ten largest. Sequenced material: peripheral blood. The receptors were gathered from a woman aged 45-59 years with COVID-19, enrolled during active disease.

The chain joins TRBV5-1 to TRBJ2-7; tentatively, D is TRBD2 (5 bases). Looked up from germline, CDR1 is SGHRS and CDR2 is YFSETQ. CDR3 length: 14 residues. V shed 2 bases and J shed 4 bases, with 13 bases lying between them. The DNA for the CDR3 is TGCGCCAGCAGCTTAGGAGGAACCCCGTACGAGCAGTACTTC. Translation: CASSLGGTPYEQYF.

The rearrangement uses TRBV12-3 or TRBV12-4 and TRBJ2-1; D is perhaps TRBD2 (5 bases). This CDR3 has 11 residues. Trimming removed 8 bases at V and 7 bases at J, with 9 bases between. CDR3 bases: TGTGCCAGCGGGCTAGCTAATGAGCAGTTCTTC. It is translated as CASGLANEQFF.

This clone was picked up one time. CDR3 sequence (DNA): TGTGCCAGCACCCCGGAGGGGACTAGCGGGAGACAAGAGACCCAGTACTTC. Residues: CASTPEGTSGRQETQYF. The chain links TRBV7-8 to TRBJ2-5, with 14 bases identical to TRBD2. V shed 7 bases, J shed 2 bases, and the junction held 9 bases outside the gene matches. Germline-derived CDR1 and CDR2 are SGHVS and FQNEAQ. The CDR3 extends over 17 amino acids. Full variable domain (missing parts from reference TRBV7-8 and TRBJ2-5): GAGVSQSPRYKVAKRGQDVALRCDPISGHVSLFWYQQALGQGPEFLTYFQNEAQLDKSGLPSDRFFAERPEGSVSTLKIQRTQQEDSAVYLCASTPEGTSGRQETQYFGPGTRLLVL.

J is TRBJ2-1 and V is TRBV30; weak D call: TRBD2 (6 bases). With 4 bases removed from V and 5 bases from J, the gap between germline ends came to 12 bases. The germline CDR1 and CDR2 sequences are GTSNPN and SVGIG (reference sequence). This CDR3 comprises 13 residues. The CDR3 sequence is CAWTLAQDNEQFF. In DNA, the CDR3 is TGTGCCTGGACCCTAGCGCAAGACAATGAGCAGTTCTTC.

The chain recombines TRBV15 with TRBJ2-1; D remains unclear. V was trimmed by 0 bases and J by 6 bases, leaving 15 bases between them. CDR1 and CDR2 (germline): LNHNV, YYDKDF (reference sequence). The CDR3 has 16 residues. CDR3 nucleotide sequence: TGTGCCACCAGCAGAGATTATATGGCCCCTGGCAATGAGCAGTTCTTC. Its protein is CATSRDYMAPGNEQFF.

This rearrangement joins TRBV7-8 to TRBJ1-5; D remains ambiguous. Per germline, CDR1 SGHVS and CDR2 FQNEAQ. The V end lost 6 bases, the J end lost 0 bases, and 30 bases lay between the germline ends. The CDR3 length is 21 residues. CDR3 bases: TGTGCCAGCAGTCACAAGCGAGTTTTGGATCGAGGAAGATATAGCAATCAGCCCCAGCATTTT. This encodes CASSHKRVLDRGRYSNQPQHF. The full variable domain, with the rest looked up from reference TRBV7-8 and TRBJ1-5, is GAGVSQSPRYKVAKRGQDVALRCDPISGHVSLFWYQQALGQGPEFLTYFQNEAQLDKSGLPSDRFFAERPEGSVSTLKIQRTQQEDSAVYLCASSHKRVLDRGRYSNQPQHFGDGTRLSIL.

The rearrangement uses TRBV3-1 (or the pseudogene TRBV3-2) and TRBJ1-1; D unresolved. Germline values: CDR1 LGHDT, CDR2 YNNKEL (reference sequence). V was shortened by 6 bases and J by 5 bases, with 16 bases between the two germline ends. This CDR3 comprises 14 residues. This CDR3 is CASRMTASGTEAFF. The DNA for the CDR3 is TGTGCCAGCAGGATGACTGCGTCGGGGACTGAAGCTTTCTTT.

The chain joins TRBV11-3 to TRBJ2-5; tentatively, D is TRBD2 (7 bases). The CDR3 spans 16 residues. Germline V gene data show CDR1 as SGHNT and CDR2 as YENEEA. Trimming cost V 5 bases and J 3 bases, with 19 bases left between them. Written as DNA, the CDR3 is TGTGCCAGCAGCGCCCAGGGGAGGGGGATCGAAGAGACCCAGTACTTC. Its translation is CASSAQGRGIEETQYF.

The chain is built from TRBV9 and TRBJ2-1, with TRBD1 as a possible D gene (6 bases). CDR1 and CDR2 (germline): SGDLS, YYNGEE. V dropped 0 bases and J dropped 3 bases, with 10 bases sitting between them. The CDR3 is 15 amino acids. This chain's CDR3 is CASSVAGQSYNEQFF. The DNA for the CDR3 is TGTGCCAGCAGCGTAGCGGGACAAAGCTACAATGAGCAGTTCTTC.

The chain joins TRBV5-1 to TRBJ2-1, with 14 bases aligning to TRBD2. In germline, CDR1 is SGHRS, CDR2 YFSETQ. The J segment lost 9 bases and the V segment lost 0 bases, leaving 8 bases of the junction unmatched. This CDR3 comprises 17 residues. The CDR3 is CASSLGRLAGGSGEQFF. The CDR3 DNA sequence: TGCGCCAGCAGCTTGGGGCGACTAGCGGGAGGGTCGGGTGAGCAGTTCTTC.

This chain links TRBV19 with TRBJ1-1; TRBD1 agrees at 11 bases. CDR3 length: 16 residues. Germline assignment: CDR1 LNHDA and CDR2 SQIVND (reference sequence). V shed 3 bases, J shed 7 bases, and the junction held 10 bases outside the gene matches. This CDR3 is CASSMIGTGGFSEAFF. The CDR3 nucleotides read TGTGCCAGTAGTATGATCGGGACAGGGGGGTTTAGTGAAGCTTTCTTT.

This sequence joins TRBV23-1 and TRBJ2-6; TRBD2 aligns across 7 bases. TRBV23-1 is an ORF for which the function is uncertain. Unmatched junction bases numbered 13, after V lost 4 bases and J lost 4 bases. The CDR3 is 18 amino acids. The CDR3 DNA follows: TGCGCCAGCAGTCGGCGAGGTGGCGGGGGTCGCGGGGCCAACGTCCTGACTTTC. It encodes CASSRRGGGGRGANVLTF.

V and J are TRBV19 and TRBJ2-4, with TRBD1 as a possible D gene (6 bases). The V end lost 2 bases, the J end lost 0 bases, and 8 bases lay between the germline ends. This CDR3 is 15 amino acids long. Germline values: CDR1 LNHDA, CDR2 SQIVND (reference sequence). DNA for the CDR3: TGTGCCAGTAGTATACAGGGGATAGCCAAAAACATTCAGTACTTC. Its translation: CASSIQGIAKNIQYF.

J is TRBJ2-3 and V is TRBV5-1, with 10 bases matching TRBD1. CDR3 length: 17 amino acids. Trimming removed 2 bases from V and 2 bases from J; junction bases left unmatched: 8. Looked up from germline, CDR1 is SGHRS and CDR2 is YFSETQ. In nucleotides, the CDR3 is TGCGCCAGCAGCTTAACACCCGGGACAGGGGCCACAGATACGCAGTATTTT. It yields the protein CASSLTPGTGATDTQYF.

The CDR3 reads CASSPTGSVQETQYF. In nucleotides, the CDR3 is TGTGCCAGCAGTCCGACAGGGAGCGTCCAAGAGACCCAGTACTTC. V and J are TRBV28 and TRBJ2-5; 7 positions match TRBD1. The CDR3 is 15 residues long. Trimming removed 5 bases from V and 1 base from J; junction bases left unmatched: 7. Germline V lookup: CDR1 MDHEN, CDR2 SYDVKM.

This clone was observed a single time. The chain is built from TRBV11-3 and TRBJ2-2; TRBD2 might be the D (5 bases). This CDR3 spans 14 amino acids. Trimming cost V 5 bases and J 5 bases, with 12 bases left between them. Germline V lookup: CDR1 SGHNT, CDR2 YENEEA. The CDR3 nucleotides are TGTGCCAGCAGCCGTACACGGGGTACCGGGGAGCTGTTTTTT. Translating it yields CASSRTRGTGELFF.

The CDR3 coding sequence is TGCAGCGTTGAAGATTTTGGGCAGGGGAGAGAGACCCAGTACTTC. Translated, it gives CSVEDFGQGRETQYF. The J gene is TRBJ2-5, the V gene TRBV29-1, with D tentatively TRBD1 (6 bases). V was shortened by 0 bases and J by 4 bases, with 15 bases between the two germline ends. The CDR3 is 15 amino acids. Germline V gene lookup returns CDR1 SQVTM and CDR2 ANQGSEA.

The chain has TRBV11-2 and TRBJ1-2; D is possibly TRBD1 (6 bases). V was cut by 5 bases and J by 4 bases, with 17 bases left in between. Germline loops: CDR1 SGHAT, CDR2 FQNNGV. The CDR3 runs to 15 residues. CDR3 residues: CASSVTGLLGYGYTF. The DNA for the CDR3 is TGTGCCAGCAGCGTAACAGGGCTGTTGGGCTATGGCTACACCTTC. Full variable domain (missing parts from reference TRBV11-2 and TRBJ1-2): EAGVAQSPRYKIIEKRQSVAFWCNPISGHATLYWYQQILGQGPKLLIQFQNNGVVDDSQLPKDRFSAERLKGVDSTLKIQPAKLEDSAVYLCASSVTGLLGYGYTFGSGTRLTVV.

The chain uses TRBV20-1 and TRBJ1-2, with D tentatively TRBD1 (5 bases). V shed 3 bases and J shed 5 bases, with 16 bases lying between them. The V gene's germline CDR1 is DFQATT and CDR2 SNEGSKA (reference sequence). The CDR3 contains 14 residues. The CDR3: CSASMTDLGYGYTF. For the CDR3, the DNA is TGCAGTGCTAGTATGACAGATCTAGGTTATGGCTACACCTTC.

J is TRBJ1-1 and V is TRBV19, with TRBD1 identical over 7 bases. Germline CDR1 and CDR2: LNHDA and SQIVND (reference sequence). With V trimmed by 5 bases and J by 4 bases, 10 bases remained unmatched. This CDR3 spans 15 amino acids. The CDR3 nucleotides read TGTGCCAGTAGTGCACCACAGGGGATTAGCACTGAAGCTTTCTTT. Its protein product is CASSAPQGISTEAFF.

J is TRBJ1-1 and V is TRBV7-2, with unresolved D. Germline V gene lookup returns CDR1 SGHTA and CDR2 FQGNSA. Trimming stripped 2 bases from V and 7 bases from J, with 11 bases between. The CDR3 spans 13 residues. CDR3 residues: CASSLIAGLEAFF. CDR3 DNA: TGTGCCAGCAGCTTAATAGCGGGTCTTGAAGCTTTCTTT. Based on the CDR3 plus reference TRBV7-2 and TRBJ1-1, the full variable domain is GAGVSQSPSNKVTEKGKDVELRCDPISGHTALYWYRQSLGQGLEFLIYFQGNSAPDKSGLPSDRFSAERTGGSVSTLTIQRTQQEDSAVYLCASSLIAGLEAFFGQGTRLTVV.

This CDR3 reads CASSYTTGEAFF. In DNA, the CDR3 is TGTGCCAGCAGTTATACGACAGGTGAAGCTTTCTTT. The chain has TRBV6-5 and TRBJ1-1; possible D gene TRBD1, 6 bases. V lost 3 bases to trimming and J lost 7 bases, with 9 bases between them. Germline V gene sequence: CDR1 MNHEY, CDR2 SVGAGI. The CDR3 contains 12 residues.

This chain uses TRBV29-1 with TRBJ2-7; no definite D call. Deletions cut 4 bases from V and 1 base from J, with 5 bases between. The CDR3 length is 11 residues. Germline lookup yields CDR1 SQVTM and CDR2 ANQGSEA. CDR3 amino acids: CSVVRSYEQYF. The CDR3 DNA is TGCAGCGTTGTCAGATCCTACGAGCAGTACTTC.

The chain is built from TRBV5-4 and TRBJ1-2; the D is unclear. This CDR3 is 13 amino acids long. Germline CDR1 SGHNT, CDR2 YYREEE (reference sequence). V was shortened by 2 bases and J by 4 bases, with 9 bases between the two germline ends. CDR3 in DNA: TGTGCCAGCAGCTTTGACAAATCCTATGGCTACACCTTC. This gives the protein CASSFDKSYGYTF.

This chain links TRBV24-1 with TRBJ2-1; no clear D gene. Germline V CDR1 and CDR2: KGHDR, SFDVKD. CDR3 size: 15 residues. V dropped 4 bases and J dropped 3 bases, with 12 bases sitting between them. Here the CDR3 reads CATSDAQSLYNEQFF. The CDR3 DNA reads TGTGCCACCAGTGACGCACAGAGCCTCTACAATGAGCAGTTCTTC.

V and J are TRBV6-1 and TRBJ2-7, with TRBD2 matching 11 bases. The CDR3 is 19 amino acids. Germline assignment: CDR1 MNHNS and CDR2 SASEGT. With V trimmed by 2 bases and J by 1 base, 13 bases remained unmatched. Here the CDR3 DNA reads TGTGCCAGCAGTGAAAGGGATACTAGCGGGAGTCTCAGGTCCTACGAGCAGTACTTC. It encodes CASSERDTSGSLRSYEQYF.

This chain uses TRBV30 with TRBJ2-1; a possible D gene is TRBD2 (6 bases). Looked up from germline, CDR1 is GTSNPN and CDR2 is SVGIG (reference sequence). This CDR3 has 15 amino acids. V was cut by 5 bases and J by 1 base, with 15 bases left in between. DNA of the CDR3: TGTGCCTGGCGGCGGGACTTCGGTTCCTACAATGAGCAGTTCTTC. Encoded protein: CAWRRDFGSYNEQFF.

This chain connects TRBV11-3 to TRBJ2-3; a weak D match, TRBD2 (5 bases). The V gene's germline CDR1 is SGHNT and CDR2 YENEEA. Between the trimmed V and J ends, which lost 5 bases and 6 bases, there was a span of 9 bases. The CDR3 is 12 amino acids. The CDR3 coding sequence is TGTGCCAGCAGCCTCCCGGGGGATACGCAGTATTTT. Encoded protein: CASSLPGDTQYF.

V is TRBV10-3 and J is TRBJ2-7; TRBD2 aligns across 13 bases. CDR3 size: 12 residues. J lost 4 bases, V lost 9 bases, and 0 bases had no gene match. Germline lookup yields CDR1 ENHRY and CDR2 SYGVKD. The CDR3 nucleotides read TGTGCCATGGGACTAGCGGGATACGAGCAGTACTTC. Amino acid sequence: CAMGLAGYEQYF.